What follows describes a single TCR beta chain. The sample belongs to a study of blood T cell repertoires in COVID-19. Study-level information: Acute and convalescent COVID-19 specimens originated in the United States, Italy and Spain. Nucleic acid was either cDNA or gDNA, and it came from T cells, B-cell-depleted T cells, or PBMCs.

Living in 24 US areas, the participants were between roughly 18 and 95 years of age. Original methodology: By means of reference gene primer amplification, nucleated cell counts were estimated. Libraries were prepared by immunoSEQ multiplex PCR; TCRdb keeps only in-frame clonotypes and omits some of them. The V and J calls and clone size are taken from that table; D and trimming were inferred from the DNA. Here the sample spans over 110,000 clones, about 87% being singletons. This TCR was recovered from a man in his 60s who had recovered from COVID-19. Sequencing was performed on PBMCs or T cells enriched from blood (not recorded which).

The CDR3 protein is CASSLTGSYGYTF. In DNA, the CDR3 is TGTGCCAGCAGCTTAACAGGGTCGTATGGCTACACCTTC. The chain joins TRBV7-9 to TRBJ1-2, with D possibly being TRBD1 (6 bases). The CDR3 runs 13 residues. Germline assignment: CDR1 SEHNR and CDR2 FQNEAQ (reference sequence). Between the trimmed V and J ends, which lost 2 bases and 5 bases, there was a span of 9 bases.